The TCR beta chain under discussion was sequenced for a study of blood T cell repertoires in COVID-19. In the study overall: COVID-19 samples collected from the United States, Italy and Spain covered acute and convalescent phases. Sources were T cells, B-cell-depleted T cells, or PBMCs; the material itself was cDNA or gDNA.

Original processing notes: Nucleated cell number was recorded as an estimate derived from reference gene primer amplification. Data came from immunoSEQ multiplex PCR; TCRdb stores just in-frame clones and leaves some out. The V and J calls and the clone size are those of that table, but D and trimming were determined from the DNA. The repertoire includes over 200,000 clones, about nine tenths of them detected once, and 4.5% to 7.5% sits in the top ten. V was pared by 0 bases and J by 3 bases, with 12 bases between. This CDR3 has 16 residues. Germline lookup yields CDR1 MNHEY and CDR2 SVGAGI. The chain links TRBV6-5 to TRBJ1-5; D gene uncertain. Sequencing was carried out using peripheral blood. The receptor comes from an older man with acute or convalescent COVID-19. The CDR3 DNA reads as TGTGCCAGCAGTTACTCTGCGGACTCTCTCAATCAGCCCCAGCATTTT. Translating it yields CASSYSADSLNQPQHF.